This TCR beta chain was sequenced in a study of quantifying T cell responses using KT2 cells. At the level of the study: Reverse transcription used primers in the TCR alpha and beta constant regions.

An oligo carrying a UMI was ligated to the cDNA 3' end. The first PCR ran three to four cycles with an equimolar RC1.1 and RC1.2 beta primer mix. TCRdb independently ran MiXCR on the UMI-ligation and nested PCR reads; one entry per CDR3 protein. Of tens of thousands of distinct CDR3 sequences in the sample, roughly an eighth were seen once. KT2, a clone with a known TCR, was spiked into unfractionated PBMC. A range of KT2-to-PBMC ratios was made using fixed PBMC numbers. The CDR3 loop spans 15 amino acids. The V gene end was trimmed by 1 base and the J gene end by 2 bases; junction bases not matched to a gene: 5. Germline CDR1 GTSNPN, CDR2 SVGIG (reference sequence).

The receptor was isolated from a human donor. The chain combines TRBV30 with TRBJ2-3, with 8 bases lining up with TRBD2. The sample consisted of PBMCs spiked with cells of the T cell clone KT2. The CDR3 region is CAWSELADATDTQYF. CDR3 bases: TGTGCCTGGAGTGAACTAGCGGACGCCACAGATACGCAGTATTTT.